This T cell receptor beta chain was obtained from a study of CD4 T cells in relation to SARS-CoV-2 and coronaviruses. The wider study: ViraFEST: roughly 10-day antigen culture of PBMCs, then TCR beta CDR3 sequencing.

Remarks on this clone: Antigen: not known.

Repertoires were generated with immunoSEQ multiplex PCR, while TCRdb's copy carries only in-frame clones and drops some. The sample includes tens of thousands of clones, more than 70% of them seen just once. Germline V gene sequence: CDR1 SGHRS, CDR2 YFSETQ. The CDR3 spans 15 residues. After removal of 4 bases from V and 2 bases from J, the junction contained 9 bases not matched to a gene. CD4+ T cells from unexposed donors were obtained before the COVID-19 pandemic (2011-2018). After about ten days of culture, CD4+ T cells were isolated. This chain links TRBV5-1 with TRBJ2-7; the match to TRBD1 covers 7 bases. The material sequenced was CD4+ T cells from PBMCs, cultured in vitro. The receptor was derived from a human donor in good health. The CDR3 DNA follows: TGCGCCAGCAGCACCGGACAGGAAGGAACCTACGAGCAGTACTTC. Translated: CASSTGQEGTYEQYF.